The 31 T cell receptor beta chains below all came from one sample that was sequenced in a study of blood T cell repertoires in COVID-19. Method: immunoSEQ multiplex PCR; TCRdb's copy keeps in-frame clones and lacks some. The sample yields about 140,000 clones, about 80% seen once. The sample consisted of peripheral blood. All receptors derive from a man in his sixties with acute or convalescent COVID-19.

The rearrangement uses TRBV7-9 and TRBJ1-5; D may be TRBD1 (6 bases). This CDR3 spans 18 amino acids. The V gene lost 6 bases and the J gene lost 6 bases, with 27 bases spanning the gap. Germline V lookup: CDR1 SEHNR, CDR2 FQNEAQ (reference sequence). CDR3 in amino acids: CASSSLPTQQGSGQPQHF. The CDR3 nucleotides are TGTGCCAGCAGTTCCCTCCCCACCCAACAGGGATCTGGTCAGCCCCAGCATTTT.

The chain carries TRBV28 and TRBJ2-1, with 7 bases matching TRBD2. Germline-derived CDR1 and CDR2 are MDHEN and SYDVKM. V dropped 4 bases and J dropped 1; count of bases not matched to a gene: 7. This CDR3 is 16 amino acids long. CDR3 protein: CASSSPGGGSYNEQFF. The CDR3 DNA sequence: TGTGCCAGCAGTTCTCCCGGGGGAGGGTCCTACAATGAGCAGTTCTTC.

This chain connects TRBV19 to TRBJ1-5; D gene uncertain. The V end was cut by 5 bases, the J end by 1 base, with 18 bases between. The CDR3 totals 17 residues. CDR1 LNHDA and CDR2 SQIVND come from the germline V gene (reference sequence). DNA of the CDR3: TGTGCCAGTAGTCATCCCCTTCGGGGAGTGAGCAATCAGCCCCAGCATTTT. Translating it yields CASSHPLRGVSNQPQHF. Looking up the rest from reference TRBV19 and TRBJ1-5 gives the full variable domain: DGGITQSPKYLFRKEGQNVTLSCEQNLNHDAMYWYRQDPGQGLRLIYYSQIVNDFQKGDIAEGYSVSREKKESFPLTVTSAQKNPTAFYLCASSHPLRGVSNQPQHFGDGTRLSIL.

The CDR3 coding sequence is TGTGCCAGCAGTTTACAGGGGTCCACCGGGGAGCTGTTTTTT. Amino acids: CASSLQGSTGELFF. V is TRBV28 and J is TRBJ2-2; tentative D call: TRBD1 (6 bases). Germline assignment: CDR1 MDHEN and CDR2 SYDVKM. The CDR3 is 14 amino acids. Trimming left V 2 bases short and J 4 bases short, with 8 bases between. Together with reference TRBV28 and TRBJ2-2, the CDR3 gives the full variable domain: DVKVTQSSRYLVKRTGEKVFLECVQDMDHENMFWYRQDPGLGLRLIYFSYDVKMKEKGDIPEGYSVSREKKERFSLILESASTNQTSMYLCASSLQGSTGELFFGEGSRLTVL.

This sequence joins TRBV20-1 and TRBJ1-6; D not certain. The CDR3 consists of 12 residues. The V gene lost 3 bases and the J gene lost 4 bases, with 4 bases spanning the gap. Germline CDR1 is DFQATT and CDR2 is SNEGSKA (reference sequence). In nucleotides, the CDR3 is TGCAGTGCTAGTCCATATAATTCACCCCTCCACTTT. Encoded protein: CSASPYNSPLHF.

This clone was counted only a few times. The CDR3, as DNA: TGTGCCAGCAGCCAATTGGACAACTCCTACGAGCAGTACTTC. This sequence encodes CASSQLDNSYEQYF. The chain uses TRBV14 and TRBJ2-7; possibly TRBD1 for D (5 bases). CDR3 length: 14 amino acids. The germline CDR1 and CDR2 sequences are SGHDN and FVKESK. V lost 2 bases and J lost 0, with 8 bases in between.

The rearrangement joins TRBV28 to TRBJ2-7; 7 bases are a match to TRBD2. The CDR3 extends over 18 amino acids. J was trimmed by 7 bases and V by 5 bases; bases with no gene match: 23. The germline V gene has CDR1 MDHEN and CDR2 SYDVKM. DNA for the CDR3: TGTGCCAGCAGTCCCCTCACGCGGGGAGGGGTAGGATTGAGGGAGCAGTACTTC. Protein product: CASSPLTRGGVGLREQYF. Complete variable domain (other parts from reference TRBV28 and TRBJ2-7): DVKVTQSSRYLVKRTGEKVFLECVQDMDHENMFWYRQDPGLGLRLIYFSYDVKMKEKGDIPEGYSVSREKKERFSLILESASTNQTSMYLCASSPLTRGGVGLREQYFGPGTRLTVT.

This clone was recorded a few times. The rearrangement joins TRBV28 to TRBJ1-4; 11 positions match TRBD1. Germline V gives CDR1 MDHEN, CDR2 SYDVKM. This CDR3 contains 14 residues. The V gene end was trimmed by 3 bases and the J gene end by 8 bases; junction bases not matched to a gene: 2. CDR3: CASSLWDRGEKLFF. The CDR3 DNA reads TGTGCCAGCAGTTTGTGGGACAGGGGGGAAAAACTGTTTTTT. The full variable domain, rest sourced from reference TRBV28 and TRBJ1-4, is DVKVTQSSRYLVKRTGEKVFLECVQDMDHENMFWYRQDPGLGLRLIYFSYDVKMKEKGDIPEGYSVSREKKERFSLILESASTNQTSMYLCASSLWDRGEKLFFGSGTQLSVL.

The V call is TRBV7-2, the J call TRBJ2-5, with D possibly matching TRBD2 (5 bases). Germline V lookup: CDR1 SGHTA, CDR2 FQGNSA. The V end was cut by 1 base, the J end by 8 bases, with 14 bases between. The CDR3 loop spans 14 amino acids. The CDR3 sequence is CASSLEAVLGTQYF. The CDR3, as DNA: TGTGCCAGCAGCTTAGAAGCGGTCCTGGGAACCCAGTACTTC.

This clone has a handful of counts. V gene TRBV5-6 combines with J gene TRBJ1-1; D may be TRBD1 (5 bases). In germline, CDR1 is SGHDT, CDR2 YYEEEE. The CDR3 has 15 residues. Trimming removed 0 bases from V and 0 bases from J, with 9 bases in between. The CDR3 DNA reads TGTGCCAGCAGCTTGGTAGGGGACTTGAACACTGAAGCTTTCTTT. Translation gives CASSLVGDLNTEAFF.

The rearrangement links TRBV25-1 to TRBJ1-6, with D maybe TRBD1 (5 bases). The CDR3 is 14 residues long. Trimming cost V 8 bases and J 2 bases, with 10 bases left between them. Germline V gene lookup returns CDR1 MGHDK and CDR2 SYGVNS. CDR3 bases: TGTGCCAGCGGGCAGGGCGCCTATAATTCACCCCTCCACTTT. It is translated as CASGQGAYNSPLHF.

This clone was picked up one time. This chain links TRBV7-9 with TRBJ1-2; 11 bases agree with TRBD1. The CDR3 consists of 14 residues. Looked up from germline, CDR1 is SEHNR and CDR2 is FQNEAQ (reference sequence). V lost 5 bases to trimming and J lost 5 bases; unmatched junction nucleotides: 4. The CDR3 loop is CASSLGQGAYGYTF. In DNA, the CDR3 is TGTGCCAGCAGCCTAGGACAGGGGGCTTATGGCTACACCTTC.

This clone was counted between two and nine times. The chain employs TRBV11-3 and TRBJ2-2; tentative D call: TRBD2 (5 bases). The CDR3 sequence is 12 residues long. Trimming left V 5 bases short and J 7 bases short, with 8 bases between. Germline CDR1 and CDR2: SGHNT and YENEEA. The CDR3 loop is CASSPRGGELFF. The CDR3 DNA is TGTGCCAGCAGCCCTCGGGGCGGGGAGCTGTTTTTT.

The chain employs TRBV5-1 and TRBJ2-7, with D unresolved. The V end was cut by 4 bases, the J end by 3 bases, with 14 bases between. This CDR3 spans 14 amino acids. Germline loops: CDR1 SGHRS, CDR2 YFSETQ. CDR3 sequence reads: CASSLYPTGYEQYF. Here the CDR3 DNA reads TGCGCCAGCAGCCTTTACCCGACTGGCTACGAGCAGTACTTC.

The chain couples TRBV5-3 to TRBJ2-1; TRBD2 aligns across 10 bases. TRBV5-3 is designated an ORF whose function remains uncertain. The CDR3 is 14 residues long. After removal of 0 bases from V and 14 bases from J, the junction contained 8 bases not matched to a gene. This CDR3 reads CARSLASGRPWKFF. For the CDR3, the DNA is TGTGCCAGAAGCTTGGCTAGCGGGAGACCGTGGAAGTTCTTC.

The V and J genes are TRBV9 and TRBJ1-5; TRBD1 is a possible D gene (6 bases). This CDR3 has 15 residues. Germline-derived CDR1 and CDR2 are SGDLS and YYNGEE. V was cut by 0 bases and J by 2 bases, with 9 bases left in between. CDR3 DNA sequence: TGTGCCAGCAGCGTAGGGACAGTGGGCAATCAGCCCCAGCATTTT. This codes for CASSVGTVGNQPQHF.

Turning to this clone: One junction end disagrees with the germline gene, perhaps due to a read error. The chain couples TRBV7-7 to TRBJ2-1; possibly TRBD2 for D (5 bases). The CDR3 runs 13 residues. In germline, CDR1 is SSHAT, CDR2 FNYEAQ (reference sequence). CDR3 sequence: CASSSGPSGEQFF. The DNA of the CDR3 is TGTGCTAGCAGCTCCGGGCCCAGCGGTGAGCAGTTCTTC.

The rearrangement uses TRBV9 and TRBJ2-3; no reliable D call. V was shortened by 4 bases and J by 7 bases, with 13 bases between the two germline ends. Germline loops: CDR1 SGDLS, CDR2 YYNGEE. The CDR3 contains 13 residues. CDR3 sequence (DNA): TGTGCCAGCAGCTCAGTTGCTGGCCATACGCAGTATTTT. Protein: CASSSVAGHTQYF.

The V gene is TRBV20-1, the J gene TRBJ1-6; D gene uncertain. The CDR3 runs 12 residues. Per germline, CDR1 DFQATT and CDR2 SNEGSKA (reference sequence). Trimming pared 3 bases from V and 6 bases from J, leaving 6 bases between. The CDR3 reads CSASLANSPLHF. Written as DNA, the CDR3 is TGCAGTGCTAGTTTAGCTAATTCACCCCTCCACTTT.

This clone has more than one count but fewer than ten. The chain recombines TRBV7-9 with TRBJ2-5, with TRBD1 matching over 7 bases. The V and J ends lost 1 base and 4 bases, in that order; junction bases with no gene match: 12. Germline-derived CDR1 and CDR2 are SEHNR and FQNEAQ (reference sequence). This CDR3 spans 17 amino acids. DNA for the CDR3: TGTGCCAGCAGCTTAGATGGCAGACAGGGAAATCCAGAGACCCAGTACTTC. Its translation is CASSLDGRQGNPETQYF.

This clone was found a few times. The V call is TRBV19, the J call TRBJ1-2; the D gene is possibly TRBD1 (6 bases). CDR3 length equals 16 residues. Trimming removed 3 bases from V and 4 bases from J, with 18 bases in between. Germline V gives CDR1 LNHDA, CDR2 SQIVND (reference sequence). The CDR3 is CASSIRVPGHSYGYTF. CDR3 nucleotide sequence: TGTGCCAGTAGTATCAGAGTTCCGGGACACAGCTATGGCTACACCTTC. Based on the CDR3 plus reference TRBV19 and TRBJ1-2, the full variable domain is DGGITQSPKYLFRKEGQNVTLSCEQNLNHDAMYWYRQDPGQGLRLIYYSQIVNDFQKGDIAEGYSVSREKKESFPLTVTSAQKNPTAFYLCASSIRVPGHSYGYTFGSGTRLTVV.

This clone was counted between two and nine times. This CDR3 is CAACEYSNQPQHF. In DNA form, the CDR3 reads TGTGCCGCTTGCGAGTATAGCAATCAGCCCCAGCATTTT. The gene calls are TRBV10-3 and TRBJ1-5; the D is unclear. CDR1 is ENHRY and CDR2 is SYGVKD in the germline V gene. Trimming pared 11 bases from V and 0 bases from J, leaving 11 bases between. The CDR3 is 13 residues long.

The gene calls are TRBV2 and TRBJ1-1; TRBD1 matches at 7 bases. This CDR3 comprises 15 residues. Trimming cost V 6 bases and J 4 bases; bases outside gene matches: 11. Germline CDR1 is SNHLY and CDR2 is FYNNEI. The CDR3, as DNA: TGTGCCAGCAGGGAGCAACAGGGGACTGGCACTGAAGCTTTCTTT. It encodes CASREQQGTGTEAFF.

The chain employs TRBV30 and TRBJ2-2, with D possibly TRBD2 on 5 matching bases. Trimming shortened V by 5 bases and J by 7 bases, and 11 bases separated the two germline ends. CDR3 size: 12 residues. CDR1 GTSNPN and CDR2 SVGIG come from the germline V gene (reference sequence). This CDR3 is CAWGPGSGELFF. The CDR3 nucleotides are TGTGCCTGGGGTCCGGGGAGCGGGGAGCTGTTTTTT.

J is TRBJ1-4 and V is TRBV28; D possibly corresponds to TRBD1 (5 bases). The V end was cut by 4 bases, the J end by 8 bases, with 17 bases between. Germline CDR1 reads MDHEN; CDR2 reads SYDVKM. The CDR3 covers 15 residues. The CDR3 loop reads CASSSWGGTQEKLFF. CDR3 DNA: TGTGCCAGCAGTTCCTGGGGAGGGACCCAGGAAAAACTGTTTTTT.

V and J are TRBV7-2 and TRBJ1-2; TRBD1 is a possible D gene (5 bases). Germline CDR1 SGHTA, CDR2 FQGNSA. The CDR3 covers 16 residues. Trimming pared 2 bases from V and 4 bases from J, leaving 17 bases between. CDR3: CASSLSSGGRIYGYTF. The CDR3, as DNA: TGTGCCAGCAGCTTAAGTTCGGGGGGTAGGATCTATGGCTACACCTTC.

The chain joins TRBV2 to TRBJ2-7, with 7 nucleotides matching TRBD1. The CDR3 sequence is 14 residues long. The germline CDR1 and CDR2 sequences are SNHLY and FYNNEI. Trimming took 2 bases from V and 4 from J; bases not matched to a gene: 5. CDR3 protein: CASSERGRLYEQYF. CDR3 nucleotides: TGTGCCAGCAGTGAAAGGGGGCGCTTGTACGAGCAGTACTTC.

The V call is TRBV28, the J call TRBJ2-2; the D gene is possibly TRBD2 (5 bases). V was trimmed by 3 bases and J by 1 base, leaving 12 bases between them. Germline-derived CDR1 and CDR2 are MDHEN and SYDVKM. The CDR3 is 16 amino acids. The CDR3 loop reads CASSFLGGQNTGELFF. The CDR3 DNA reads TGTGCCAGCAGTTTTTTGGGCGGGCAGAACACCGGGGAGCTGTTTTTT.

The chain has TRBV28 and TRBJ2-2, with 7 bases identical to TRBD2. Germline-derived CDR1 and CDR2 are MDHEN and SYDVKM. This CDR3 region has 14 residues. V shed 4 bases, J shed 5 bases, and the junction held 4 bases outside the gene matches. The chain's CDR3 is CASSSPGRTGELFF. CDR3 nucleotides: TGTGCCAGCAGTTCCCCCGGGAGGACCGGGGAGCTGTTTTTT.

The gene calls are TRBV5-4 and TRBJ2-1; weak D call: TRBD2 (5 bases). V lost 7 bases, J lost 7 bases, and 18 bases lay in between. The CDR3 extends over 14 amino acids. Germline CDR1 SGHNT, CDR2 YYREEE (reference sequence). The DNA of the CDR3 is TGTGCCAGCGGCGAGAGGGTTCTGGAGAATGAGCAGTTCTTC. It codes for CASGERVLENEQFF.

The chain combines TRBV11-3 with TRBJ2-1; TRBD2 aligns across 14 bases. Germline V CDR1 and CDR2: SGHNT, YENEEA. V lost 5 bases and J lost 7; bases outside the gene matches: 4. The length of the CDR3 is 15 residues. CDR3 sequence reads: CASSRGTSGRNEQFF. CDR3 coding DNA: TGTGCCAGCAGCCGCGGGACTAGCGGGAGAAATGAGCAGTTCTTC.